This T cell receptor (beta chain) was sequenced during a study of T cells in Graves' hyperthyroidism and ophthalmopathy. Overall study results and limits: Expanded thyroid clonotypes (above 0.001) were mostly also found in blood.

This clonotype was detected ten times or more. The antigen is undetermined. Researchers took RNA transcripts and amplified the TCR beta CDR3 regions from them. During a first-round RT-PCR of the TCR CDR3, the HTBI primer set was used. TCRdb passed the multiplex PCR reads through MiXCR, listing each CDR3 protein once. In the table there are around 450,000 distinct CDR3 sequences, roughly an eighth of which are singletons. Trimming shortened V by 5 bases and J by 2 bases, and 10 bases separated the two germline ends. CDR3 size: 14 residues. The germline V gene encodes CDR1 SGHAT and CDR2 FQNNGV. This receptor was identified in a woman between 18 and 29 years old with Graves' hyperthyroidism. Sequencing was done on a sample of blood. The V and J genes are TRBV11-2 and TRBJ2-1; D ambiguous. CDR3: CASSPPRPYNEQFF. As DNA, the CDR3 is TGTGCCAGCAGCCCTCCCCGGCCCTACAATGAGCAGTTCTTC.